The clone carrying this T cell receptor (beta chain) was observed many times. Its antigen is unidentified. After removal of 5 bases from V and 5 bases from J, the junction contained 11 bases not matched to a gene. CDR1 is DFQATT, CDR2 SNEGSKA, per germline (reference sequence). CDR3 length equals 15 residues. This specimen comes from a study of identical twins. General study results and limits: Sequences that were out-of-frame, alpha and twin-shared displayed an excess of low generation probability.

A single record per CDR3 protein comes from TCRdb applying MiXCR to the 5' RACE reads. The sample includes 120,000 to 150,000 distinct CDR3 sequences, under 4.5% of them seen just once. The receptor was derived from a man younger than 35 in good health. The chain uses TRBV20-1 and TRBJ2-1, with 8 bases identical to TRBD2. Sequences were obtained from memory T cells sorted from blood. The CDR3 is CSAAGGSGSNNEQFF. CDR3 coding DNA: TGCAGTGCTGCAGGAGGGAGCGGGAGCAACAATGAGCAGTTCTTC.